This T cell receptor (beta chain) originates from a study of shared clonotypes between healthy human individuals. Study outcomes and limitations: Though the depth was large, rarefaction showed that sorted-subset sequencing was incomplete. Clonotype sharing across donors was expected to vary with sequencing depth. Shared across several donors were roughly 5% of the naive CD4 clonotypes.

Note on this clone: Its antigen is as yet unknown.

Measured with immunoSEQ multiplex PCR; TCRdb has only the in-frame clones, and not every one. The sample carries millions of clones, roughly 92% recorded once. Trimming took 0 bases from V and 0 from J, leaving 9 bases between them. This CDR3 is 15 amino acids long. The V gene's germline CDR1 is SGHTA and CDR2 FQGNSA. The sample was naive CD4+ T cells sorted from blood. Subset defined: CD45RA+ positively selected. V is TRBV7-2 and J is TRBJ2-7; D is unresolved. The clonotype comes from a man between 18 and 29 years old in good health. CDR3 residues: CASSLAHESSYEQYF. Written as DNA, the CDR3 is TGTGCCAGCAGCTTAGCCCATGAGAGCTCCTACGAGCAGTACTTC.